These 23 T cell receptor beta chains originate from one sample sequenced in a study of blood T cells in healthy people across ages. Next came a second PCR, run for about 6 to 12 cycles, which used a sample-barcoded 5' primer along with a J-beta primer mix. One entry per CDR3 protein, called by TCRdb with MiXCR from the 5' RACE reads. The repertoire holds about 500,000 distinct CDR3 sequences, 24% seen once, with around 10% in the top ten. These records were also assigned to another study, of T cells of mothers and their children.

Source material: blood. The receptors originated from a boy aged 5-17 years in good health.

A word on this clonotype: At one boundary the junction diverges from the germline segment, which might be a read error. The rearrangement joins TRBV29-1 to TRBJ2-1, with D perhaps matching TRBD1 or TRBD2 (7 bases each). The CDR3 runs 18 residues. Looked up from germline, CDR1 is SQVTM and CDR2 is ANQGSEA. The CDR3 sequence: CSVKSQGGRPSSYNKQFF. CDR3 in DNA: TGCAGCGTTAAGTCCCAGGGGGGGCGGCCTAGCTCCTACAATAAGCAGTTCTTC.

The CDR3 sequence is CASSHWNRVLEAFF. CDR3 coding DNA: TGTGCCAGCAGCCATTGGAACCGCGTCTTAGAAGCTTTCTTT. The V gene is TRBV14, the J gene TRBJ1-1; D call uncertain. The V end lost 3 bases, the J end lost 8 bases, and 16 bases lay between the germline ends. Germline assignment: CDR1 SGHDN and CDR2 FVKESK. This CDR3 is built from 14 residues.

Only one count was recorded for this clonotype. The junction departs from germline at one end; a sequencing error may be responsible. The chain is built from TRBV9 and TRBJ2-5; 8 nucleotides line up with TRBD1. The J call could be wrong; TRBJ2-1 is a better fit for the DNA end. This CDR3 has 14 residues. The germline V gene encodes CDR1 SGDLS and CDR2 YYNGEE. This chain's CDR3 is CAGSVMQGANEQFF. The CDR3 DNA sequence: TGTGCCGGCAGCGTAATGCAGGGGGCCAATGAGCAGTTCTTC.

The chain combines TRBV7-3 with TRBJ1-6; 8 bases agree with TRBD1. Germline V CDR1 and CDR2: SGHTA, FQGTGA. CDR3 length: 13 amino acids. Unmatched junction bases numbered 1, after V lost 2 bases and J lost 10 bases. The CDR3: CASSLQGASPLHF. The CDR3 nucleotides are TGTGCCAGCAGCTTACAGGGGGCGTCACCCCTCCACTTT.

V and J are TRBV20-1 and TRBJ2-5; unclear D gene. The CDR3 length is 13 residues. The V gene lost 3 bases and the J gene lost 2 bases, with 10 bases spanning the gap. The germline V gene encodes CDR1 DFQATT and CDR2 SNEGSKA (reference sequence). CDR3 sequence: CSARGWEQETQYF. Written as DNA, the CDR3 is TGCAGTGCTAGGGGTTGGGAACAAGAGACCCAGTACTTC.

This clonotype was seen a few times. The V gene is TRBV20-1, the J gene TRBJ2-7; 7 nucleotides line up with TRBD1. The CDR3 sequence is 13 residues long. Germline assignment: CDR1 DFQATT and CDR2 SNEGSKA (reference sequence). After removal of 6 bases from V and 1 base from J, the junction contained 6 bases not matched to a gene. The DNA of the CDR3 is TGCAGTGCCGTACAGGGGACGTCCTACGAGCAGTACTTC. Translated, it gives CSAVQGTSYEQYF.

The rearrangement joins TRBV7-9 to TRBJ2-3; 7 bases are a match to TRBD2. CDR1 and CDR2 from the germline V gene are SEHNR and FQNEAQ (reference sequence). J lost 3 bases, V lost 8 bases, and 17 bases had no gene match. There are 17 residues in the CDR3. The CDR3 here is CASPRGAYSGVTDTQYF. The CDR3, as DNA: TGTGCCAGCCCGCGGGGAGCTTACAGCGGGGTGACAGATACGCAGTATTTT. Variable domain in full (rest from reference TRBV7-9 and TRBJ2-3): DTGVSQNPRHKITKRGQNVTFRCDPISEHNRLYWYRQTLGQGPEFLTYFQNEAQLEKSRLLSDRFSAERPKGSFSTLEIQRTEQGDSAMYLCASPRGAYSGVTDTQYFGPGTRLTVL.

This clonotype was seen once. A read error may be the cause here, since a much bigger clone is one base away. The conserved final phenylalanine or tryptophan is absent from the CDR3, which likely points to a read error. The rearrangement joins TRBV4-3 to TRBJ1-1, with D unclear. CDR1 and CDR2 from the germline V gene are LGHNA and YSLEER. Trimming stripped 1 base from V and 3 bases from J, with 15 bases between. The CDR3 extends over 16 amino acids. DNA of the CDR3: TGCGCCAGCAGCCAAGCAAGACTGCGGAAAGACACTGAAGCTTTCTGT. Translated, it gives CASSQARLRKDTEAFC.

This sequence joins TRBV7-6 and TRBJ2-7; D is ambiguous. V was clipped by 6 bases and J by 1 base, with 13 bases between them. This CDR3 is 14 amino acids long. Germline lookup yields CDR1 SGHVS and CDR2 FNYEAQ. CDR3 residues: CASSDRSGSYEQYF. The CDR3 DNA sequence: TGTGCCAGCAGTGACCGGTCCGGGTCCTACGAGCAGTACTTC.

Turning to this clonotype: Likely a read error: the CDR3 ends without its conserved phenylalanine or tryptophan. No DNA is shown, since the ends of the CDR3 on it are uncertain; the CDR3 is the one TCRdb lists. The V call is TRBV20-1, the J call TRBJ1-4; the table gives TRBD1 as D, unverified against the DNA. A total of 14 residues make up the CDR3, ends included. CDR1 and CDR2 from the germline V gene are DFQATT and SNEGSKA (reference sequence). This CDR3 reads CSARDRAAGGDPPL.

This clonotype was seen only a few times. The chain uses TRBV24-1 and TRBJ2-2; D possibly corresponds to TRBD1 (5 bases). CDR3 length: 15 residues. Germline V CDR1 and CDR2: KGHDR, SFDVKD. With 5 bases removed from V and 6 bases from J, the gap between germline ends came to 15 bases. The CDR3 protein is CATSALDRTSGELFF. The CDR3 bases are TGTGCCACCAGTGCTCTAGATAGGACATCCGGGGAGCTGTTTTTT.

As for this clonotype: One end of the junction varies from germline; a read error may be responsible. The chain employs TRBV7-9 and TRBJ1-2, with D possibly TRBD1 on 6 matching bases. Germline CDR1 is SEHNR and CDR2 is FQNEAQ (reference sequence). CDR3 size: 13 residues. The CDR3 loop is CVSSGGGLYGYTF. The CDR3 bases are TGTGTCAGCAGCGGGGGGGGGCTCTATGGCTACACCTTC.

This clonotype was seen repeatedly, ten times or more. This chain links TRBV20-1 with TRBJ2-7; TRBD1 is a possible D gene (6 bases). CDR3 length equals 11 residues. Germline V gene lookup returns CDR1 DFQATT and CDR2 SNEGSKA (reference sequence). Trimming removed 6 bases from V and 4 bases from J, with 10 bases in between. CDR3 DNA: TGCAGTGCACCGGACAGTTACGAGCAGTACTTC. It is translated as CSAPDSYEQYF.

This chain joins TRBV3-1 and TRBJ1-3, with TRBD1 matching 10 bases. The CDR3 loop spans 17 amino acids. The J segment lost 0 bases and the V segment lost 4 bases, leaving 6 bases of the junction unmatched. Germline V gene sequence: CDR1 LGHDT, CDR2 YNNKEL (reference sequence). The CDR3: CASSRRTGGNSGNTIYF. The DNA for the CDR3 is TGTGCCAGCAGCCGAAGGACAGGGGGGAACTCTGGAAACACCATATATTTT.

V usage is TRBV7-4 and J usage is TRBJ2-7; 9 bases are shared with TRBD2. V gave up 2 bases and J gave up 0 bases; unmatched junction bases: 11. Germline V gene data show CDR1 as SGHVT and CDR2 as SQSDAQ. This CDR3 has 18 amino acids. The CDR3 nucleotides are TGTGCCAGCAGCTTACGGGGTCTTAGCGGGGGCAGCTCCTACGAGCAGTACTTC. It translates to CASSLRGLSGGSSYEQYF.

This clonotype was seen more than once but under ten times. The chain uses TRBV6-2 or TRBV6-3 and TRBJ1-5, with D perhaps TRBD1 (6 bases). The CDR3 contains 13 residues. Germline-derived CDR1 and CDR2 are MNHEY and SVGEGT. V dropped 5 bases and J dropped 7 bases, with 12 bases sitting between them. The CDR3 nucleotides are TGTGCCAGCAGTAAACAGGGAGCCCAGCCCCAGCATTTT. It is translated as CASSKQGAQPQHF.

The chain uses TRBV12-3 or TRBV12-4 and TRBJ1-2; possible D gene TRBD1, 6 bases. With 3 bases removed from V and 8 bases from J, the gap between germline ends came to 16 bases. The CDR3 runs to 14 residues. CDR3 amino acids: CASSFRTQGEGYTF. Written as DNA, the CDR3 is TGTGCCAGCAGTTTTCGGACACAGGGTGAGGGCTACACCTTC.

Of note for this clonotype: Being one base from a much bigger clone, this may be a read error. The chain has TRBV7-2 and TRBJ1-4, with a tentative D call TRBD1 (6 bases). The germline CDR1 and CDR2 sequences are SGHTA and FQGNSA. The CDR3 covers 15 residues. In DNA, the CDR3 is TGTGCCAGCCGCTTAGTGTTGAGGGGGAATGAAAAACTGTTTTTT. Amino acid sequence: CASRLVLRGNEKLFF.

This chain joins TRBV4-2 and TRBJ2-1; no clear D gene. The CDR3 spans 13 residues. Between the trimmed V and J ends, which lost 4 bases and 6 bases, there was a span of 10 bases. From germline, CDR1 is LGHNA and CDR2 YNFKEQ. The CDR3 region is CASSPTPGNEQFF. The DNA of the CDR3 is TGTGCCAGCAGCCCGACCCCAGGCAATGAGCAGTTCTTC.

The CDR3 loop is CSARHGQLSNQPQHF. CDR3 bases: TGCAGTGCTAGACATGGACAGCTTAGCAATCAGCCCCAGCATTTT. The rearrangement links TRBV20-1 to TRBJ1-5; D might be TRBD1 (6 bases). The CDR3 sequence is 15 residues long. V shed 2 bases and J shed 0 bases, with 11 bases lying between them. The V gene's germline CDR1 is DFQATT and CDR2 SNEGSKA (reference sequence).

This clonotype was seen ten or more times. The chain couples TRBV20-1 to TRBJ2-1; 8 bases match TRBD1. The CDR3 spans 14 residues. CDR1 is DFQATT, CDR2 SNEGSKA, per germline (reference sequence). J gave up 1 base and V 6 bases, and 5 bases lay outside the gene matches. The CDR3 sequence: CSAKQGGSYNEQFF. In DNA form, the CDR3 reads TGCAGTGCCAAACAGGGGGGATCCTACAATGAGCAGTTCTTC.

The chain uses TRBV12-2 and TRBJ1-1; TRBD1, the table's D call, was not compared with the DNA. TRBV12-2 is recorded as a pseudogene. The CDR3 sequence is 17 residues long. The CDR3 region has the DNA TGTGCAAGTCGCCCCCCAAAGCGGGACAGGGGCTGCACTGAAGCTTTCTTT. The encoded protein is CASRPPKRDRGCTEAFF.

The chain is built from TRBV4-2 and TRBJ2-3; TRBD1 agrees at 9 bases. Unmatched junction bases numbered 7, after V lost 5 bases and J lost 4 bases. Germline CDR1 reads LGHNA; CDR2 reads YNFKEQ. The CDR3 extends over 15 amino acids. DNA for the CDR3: TGTGCCAGCAGCGTACCGGGACAGGGCGCAGATACGCAGTATTTT. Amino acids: CASSVPGQGADTQYF.